Listed here is a single T cell receptor (beta chain). Its specificity is unknown. This specimen belongs to a study of cytotoxic CD8 clonotypes in ibrutinib-treated CLL. General study points: Private clonotypes, not public ones, expanded at ibrutinib response.

Profiling relied on immunoSEQ multiplex PCR, and the TCRdb table lists in-frame clones only, not all of them. The sample consists of hundreds of thousands of clones, around three quarters of them appearing once. V dropped 2 bases and J dropped 6 bases, with 11 bases sitting between them. Germline values: CDR1 SGHVS, CDR2 FNYEAQ. CDR3 length equals 14 residues. This sample comprised PBMCs, obtained after 24 months of ibrutinib treatment. The TCR comes from a human donor with chronic lymphocytic leukemia. This chain uses TRBV7-6 with TRBJ2-1; no clear D. The CDR3 sequence is CASSLYGPINEQFF. DNA of the CDR3: TGTGCCAGCAGCTTATACGGGCCTATCAATGAGCAGTTCTTC.